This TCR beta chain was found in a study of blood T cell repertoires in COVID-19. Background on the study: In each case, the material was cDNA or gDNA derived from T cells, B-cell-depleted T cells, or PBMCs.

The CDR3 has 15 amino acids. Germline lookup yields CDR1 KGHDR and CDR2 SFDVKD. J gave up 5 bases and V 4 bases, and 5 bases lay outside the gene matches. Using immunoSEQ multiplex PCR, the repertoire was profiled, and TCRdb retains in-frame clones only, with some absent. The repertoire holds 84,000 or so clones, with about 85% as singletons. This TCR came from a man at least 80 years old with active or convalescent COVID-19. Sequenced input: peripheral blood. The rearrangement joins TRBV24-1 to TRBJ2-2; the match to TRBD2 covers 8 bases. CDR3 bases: TGTGCCACCAGTGAAGGACTAGCAGGAACCGGGGAGCTGTTTTTT. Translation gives CATSEGLAGTGELFF.